This is a list of T cell receptor beta chains from one sample in a study of CD8 T cells in ankylosing spondylitis. From the 5' RACE reads, TCRdb called clonotypes with MiXCR, one entry per CDR3 protein. The table includes around 250,000 distinct CDR3 sequences, 15% to 20% detected once. What was sequenced was blood, either unsorted or a sorted T cell fraction (not recorded which). The source of these receptors is a male donor with ankylosing spondylitis or in good health (not recorded which). Each CDR3 is given with its conserved first and last residue. Fields, in order: clone size, D gene, J gene, V gene, CDR3 DNA, CDR3 protein. D genes are given only for firm matches. Size is stated for part of the rows, as once, few or many counts, or as a class when the clone is expanded.

>few|TRBD2|TRBJ2-3|TRBV28
TGTGCCAGCAGTTTACGGAGCGGGAGGGCGACGACAGATACGCAGTATTTT
CASSLRSGRATTDTQYF
>once|TRBD2|TRBJ2-3|TRBV7-3
TGTGCCAGCAGCCCCACTAGCGGGAGTGGGACAGATACGCAGTATTTT
CASSPTSGSGTDTQYF
>-|TRBD2|TRBJ2-2|TRBV9
TGTGCCAGCAGCCTCCCGGGACTAGCGGGAGCCGGGGAGCTGTTTTTT
CASSLPGLAGAGELFF
>-|TRBD2|TRBJ2-1|TRBV12-3/TRBV12-4
TGTGCCAGCAGCCCTATCCCGGGACTAGGAGTCGATGAGCAGTTCTTC
CASSPIPGLGVDEQFF
>-|-|TRBJ2-5|TRBV5-5
TGTGCCAGCAGCTTTCCACAGCAAGAGACCCAGTACTTC
CASSFPQQETQYF
>-|TRBD2|TRBJ2-7|TRBV20-1
TGCAGTGCAATGCCCCGCGCGCGGGAGCTTCTAGGTCAGTACGAGCAGTACTTC
CSAMPRARELLGQYEQYF
>-|TRBD2|TRBJ2-1|TRBV4-3
TGCGCCAGCAGCCAAGAACCGGCTAGCGGGATGACCTACAATGAGCAGTTCTTC
CASSQEPASGMTYNEQFF
>-|TRBD2|TRBJ2-1|TRBV11-2
TGTGCCAGCAGCTCGAATCCGGCGACTAGCGGGAGGGCCGATGAGCAGTTCTTC
CASSSNPATSGRADEQFF
>few|-|TRBJ2-7|TRBV5-5
TGTGCCAGCAGCTTGGCTGGGGAAAGCTCCTACGAGCAGTACTTC
CASSLAGESSYEQYF
>-|-|TRBJ1-5|TRBV20-1
TGCAGTGCTAGAGGGGCGGAGGCCCTTAGCAATCAGCCCCAGCATTTT
CSARGAEALSNQPQHF
>-|TRBD2|TRBJ2-1|TRBV2
TGTGCCAGCAGGGGACTAGCGGGAGTTTGGCAGTTCTTC
CASRGLAGVWQFF
>-|TRBD1|TRBJ2-1|TRBV12-3/TRBV12-4
TGTGCCAGCAGCTCGGAGACAGGGTCCAATGAGCAGTTCTTC
CASSSETGSNEQFF
>-|TRBD2|TRBJ2-7|TRBV3-1
TGTGCCAGCAGCCAAGCTCTAGCGGGGCCCCCCTACGAGCAGTACTTC
CASSQALAGPPYEQYF
>few|-|TRBJ2-3|TRBV29-1
TGCAGCGTTGTCGTAGGGATTCTAAATACGCAGTATTTT
CSVVVGILNTQYF
>-|-|TRBJ2-7|TRBV11-1
TGTGCCAGCAGCTTACACGGCCAGGGTCCTCCCCTAACTTACGAGCAGTACTTC
CASSLHGQGPPLTYEQYF
>-|TRBD1|TRBJ2-7|TRBV6-2/TRBV6-3
TGTGCCAGCGGGACAGGGGGCGTCGAGCAGTACTTC
CASGTGGVEQYF
>-|TRBD1|TRBJ1-2|TRBV11-1
TGTGCCAGCAGCATGACAGGGGGCGCGGGCTATGGCTACACCTTC
CASSMTGGAGYGYTF
>many|-|TRBJ2-5|TRBV29-1
TGCAGCGTTGAATACGGGGAGTACCAAGAGACCCAGTACTTC
CSVEYGEYQETQYF
>many|-|TRBJ2-3|TRBV9
TGTGCCAGCAGCGTAGCGGGCGCTAGCACAGATACGCAGTATTTT
CASSVAGASTDTQYF
>few|TRBD2|TRBJ2-1|TRBV20-1
TGCAGTGCGCACCGGACTAGCGGGGGGGATGAGCAGTTCTTC
CSAHRTSGGDEQFF
>-|TRBD2|TRBJ2-1|TRBV6-1
TGTGCCAGCAGTGTATACCCACCGGGACTAGCGTACAATGAGCAGTTCTTC
CASSVYPPGLAYNEQFF
>-|-|TRBJ2-7|TRBV7-9
TGTGCCAGCAGCCCCCCCCATGGGGGAGTGCCCTACGAGCAGTACTTC
CASSPPHGGVPYEQYF
>once|TRBD1|TRBJ2-7|TRBV20-1
TGCAGTGCTAGAGAAGTGGAAGGGGGCAACTCCTACGAGCAGTACTTC
CSAREVEGGNSYEQYF
>few|-|TRBJ2-5|TRBV12-3/TRBV12-4
TGTGCCAGCAGTTTCACTAGAGCGGAGACCCAGTACTTC
CASSFTRAETQYF
>-|TRBD2|TRBJ2-3|TRBV4-3
TGCGCCAGCAGCCAGAGACTAGCGGGAATAGGAGATACGCAGTATTTT
CASSQRLAGIGDTQYF
>-|TRBD1|TRBJ2-5|TRBV3-1
TGTGCCAGCAGCCATTTCAGGACAGGGAGAAAAGAGACCCAGTACTTC
CASSHFRTGRKETQYF
>few|-|TRBJ1-1|TRBV29-1
TGCGGGGGAATGGGGGGAACCGACACTGAAGCTTTCTTT
CGGMGGTDTEAFF
>-|TRBD2|TRBJ2-1|TRBV7-3
TGTGCCAGCAGCTTAGGAGCGGGAGTTCATTTTGAGCAGTTCTTC
CASSLGAGVHFEQFF
>-|TRBD1|TRBJ2-3|TRBV15
TGTGCCACCGCTCTCCCGGGACAGGGTACAGATACGCAGTATTTT
CATALPGQGTDTQYF
>-|TRBD2|TRBJ2-4|TRBV5-1
TGCGCCAGCAGCGAAGGACTAGCGGGAGACAAAAACATTCAGTACTTC
CASSEGLAGDKNIQYF
>few|-|TRBJ2-1|TRBV9
TGTGCCAGCAGCGCGGGGAATGGGGCCCCCCAGTTCTTC
CASSAGNGAPQFF
>-|-|TRBJ2-1|TRBV10-2
TGCGCCAGCAGTGAGTCGTATTCCTACAATGAGCAGTTCTTC
CASSESYSYNEQFF
>-|-|TRBJ2-5|TRBV9
TGTGCCAGCAGCGTAGGGCAGGCTTGGCAAGAGACCCAGTACTTC
CASSVGQAWQETQYF
>-|TRBD2|TRBJ2-1|TRBV11-3
TGTGCCAGCAGCCCGGGACTAGCGGGAGGGCCTAGCGATGAGCAGTTCTTC
CASSPGLAGGPSDEQFF
>few|-|TRBJ1-5|TRBV6-2/TRBV6-3
TGTGCCAGCAGTTACCCAGGGAATCAGCCCCAGCATTTT
CASSYPGNQPQHF
>-|-|TRBJ1-2|TRBV28
TGTGCCAGTGCGGCCCCGGACCACTATGGCTACACCTTC
CASAAPDHYGYTF
>-|-|TRBJ2-5|TRBV6-2/TRBV6-3
TGTGCCAGCTGTCCCCGGGACGCAGAGACCCAGTACTTC
CASCPRDAETQYF
>few|-|TRBJ2-3|TRBV28
TGTGCCAGCAGTTCCACAGGATCCACAGATACGCAGTATTTT
CASSSTGSTDTQYF
>many|-|TRBJ2-5|TRBV12-3/TRBV12-4
TGTGCCAGCAGTTTCTCAAGTCAAGAGACCCAGTACTTC
CASSFSSQETQYF
>-|TRBD1|TRBJ2-2|TRBV4-1
TGCGCCAGCAGCCGAGGGACAGGGATCACCGGGGAGCTGTTTTTT
CASSRGTGITGELFF
>-|-|TRBJ2-2|TRBV6-4
TGTGCCAGCAGTGACTCTGAGGACACCGGGGAGCTGTTTTTT
CASSDSEDTGELFF
>few|TRBD2|TRBJ2-5|TRBV4-3
TGCGCCAGCAGCCAAGATTCTCCTAGCGGGGGACACGGAGAGACCCAGTACTTC
CASSQDSPSGGHGETQYF
>few|-|TRBJ2-5|TRBV7-6
TGTGCCAGCAGCCCGTTCCAAGAGACCCAGTACTTC
CASSPFQETQYF
>many|-|TRBJ2-4|TRBV20-1
TGCAGTGCTAAGGGCTCGGAACTAGCCAAAAACATTCAGTACTTC
CSAKGSELAKNIQYF
>-|TRBD1|TRBJ2-1|TRBV12-3/TRBV12-4
TGTGCCAGCAGTTATTCCGGACAGGGGATTATGGGTGAGCAGTTCTTC
CASSYSGQGIMGEQFF
>-|-|TRBJ1-2|TRBV7-9
TGTGCCAGCAGCTACAGGGTAGACTATGGCTACACCTTC
CASSYRVDYGYTF
>few|-|TRBJ2-3|TRBV15
TGTGCCACCAGCAGAGATCCCCCAGATACGCAGTATTTT
CATSRDPPDTQYF
>few|-|TRBJ2-3|TRBV12-3/TRBV12-4
TGTGCCAGCAGCTCGGCGACAGGCACAGATACGCAGTATTTT
CASSSATGTDTQYF
>few|-|TRBJ1-2|TRBV6-1
TGTGCCAGCAGTGAAGCTGGGTGGGAACGAGCTAACTATGGCTACACCTTC
CASSEAGWERANYGYTF
>-|-|TRBJ1-4|TRBV4-3
TGCGCCAGCAGCCAAGACGGTGTAAGCCCCACTAATGAAAAACTGTTTTTT
CASSQDGVSPTNEKLFF
>few|TRBD2|TRBJ2-5|TRBV6-1
TGTGCCAGCAGTGACGTAGTAGCGGGAGTAGGGGAGACCCAGTACTTC
CASSDVVAGVGETQYF
>-|-|TRBJ1-5|TRBV4-1
TGCGCCAGCAGCCAAGAGGGCGAACAGCCCCAGCATTTT
CASSQEGEQPQHF
>many|-|TRBJ2-3|TRBV7-3
TGTGCCAGCAGCTTATTAGGGGAAACAGATACGCAGTATTTT
CASSLLGETDTQYF
>-|-|TRBJ2-3|TRBV12-3/TRBV12-4
TGTGCCAGCAGTTCCCAAACCGGACAGTTCACAGATACGCAGTATTTT
CASSSQTGQFTDTQYF
>-|-|TRBJ2-1|TRBV3-1
TGTGCCAGCAGCCAAGTCAATAACAATGAGCAGTTCTTC
CASSQVNNNEQFF